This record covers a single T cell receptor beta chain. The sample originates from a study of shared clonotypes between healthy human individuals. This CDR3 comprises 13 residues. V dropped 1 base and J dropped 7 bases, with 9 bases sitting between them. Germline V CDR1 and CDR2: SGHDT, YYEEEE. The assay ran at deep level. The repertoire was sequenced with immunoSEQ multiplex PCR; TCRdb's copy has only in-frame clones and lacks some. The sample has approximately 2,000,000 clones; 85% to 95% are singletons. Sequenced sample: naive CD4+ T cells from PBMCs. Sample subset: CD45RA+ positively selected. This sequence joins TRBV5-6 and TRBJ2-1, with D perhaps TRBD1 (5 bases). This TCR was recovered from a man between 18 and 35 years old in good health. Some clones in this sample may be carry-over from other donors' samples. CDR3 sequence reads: CASSLPSGNEQFF. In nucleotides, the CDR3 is TGTGCCAGCAGCTTGCCGTCAGGGAATGAGCAGTTCTTC.